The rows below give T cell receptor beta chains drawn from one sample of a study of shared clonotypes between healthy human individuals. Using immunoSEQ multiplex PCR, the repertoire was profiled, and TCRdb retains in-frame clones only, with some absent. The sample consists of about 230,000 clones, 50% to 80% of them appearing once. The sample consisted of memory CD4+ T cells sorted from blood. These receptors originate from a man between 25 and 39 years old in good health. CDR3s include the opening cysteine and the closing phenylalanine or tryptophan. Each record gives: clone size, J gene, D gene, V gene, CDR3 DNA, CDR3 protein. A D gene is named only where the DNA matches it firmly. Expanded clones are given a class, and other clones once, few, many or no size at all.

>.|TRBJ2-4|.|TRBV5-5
TGTGCCAGCAGCTTGGTTGGGGGGCAACAGTACTTC
CASSLVGGQQYF
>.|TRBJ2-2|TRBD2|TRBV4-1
TGCGCCAGCAGCCTCAACCTAGCGGGAGGGCCCACGGCCGGGGAGCTGTTTTTT
CASSLNLAGGPTAGELFF
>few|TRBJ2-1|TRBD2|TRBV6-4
TGTGCCAGCAGCTTGACGGCCGAAACTAGCGGCAATGAGCAGTTCTTC
CASSLTAETSGNEQFF
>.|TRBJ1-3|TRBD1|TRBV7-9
TGTGCCAGCAGCGCCTCAGGGGGTGGAAACACCATATATTTT
CASSASGGGNTIYF
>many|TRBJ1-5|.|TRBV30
TGTGCCTGGAAGCAGAGAGCCGCCAATCAGCCCCAGCATTTT
CAWKQRAANQPQHF
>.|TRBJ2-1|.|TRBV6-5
TGTGCCAGCAGCGAGACTAGAGGCAATGAGCAGTTCTTC
CASSETRGNEQFF
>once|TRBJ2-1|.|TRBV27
TGTGCCAGCAGTTTAAGAGGTGATGAGCAGTTCTTC
CASSLRGDEQFF
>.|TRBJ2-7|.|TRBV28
TGTGCCAGCAGTTTACATGGAGGCCCTAAGGAGCAGTACTTC
CASSLHGGPKEQYF
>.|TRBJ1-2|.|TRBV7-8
TGTGCCAGCAGCTTAGGGTGGGACTATAGCTATGGCTACACCTTC
CASSLGWDYSYGYTF
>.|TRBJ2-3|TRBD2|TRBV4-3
TGCGCCAGCAGCCAAGATGTCCCTCAGAGTAGCGGGAGATTAAATACGCAGTATTTT
CASSQDVPQSSGRLNTQYF
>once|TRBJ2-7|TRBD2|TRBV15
TGTGCCACCAGCAGCGCTGGTGGCAGGGAGGGCTACGAGCAGTACTTC
CATSSAGGREGYEQYF
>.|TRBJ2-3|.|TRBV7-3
TGTGCCAGCAGCCCAAATAGGAAAGATACGCAGTATTTT
CASSPNRKDTQYF